This TCR beta chain was captured in a study of T-cell memory formation after mild COVID-19. V was trimmed by 10 bases and J by 1 base, leaving 16 bases between them. This CDR3 spans 15 amino acids. Study results and caveats: Cross-reactive memory appears to have joined, as suggested by some responding clones showing up in pre-infection memory. Clones that contracted clustered mainly in CM and EM if CD4+ and in EMRA if CD8+.

As for this clonotype: What it binds is unknown.

TCRdb ran MiXCR on the 5' RACE reads and lists one entry per CDR3 protein. The data show 55,000 to 70,000 distinct CDR3 sequences, around a quarter seen once. Sample: PBMCs or a T cell subset sorted from them (not recorded which). The source is a man between 18 and 35 years old who had mild COVID-19 (a few samples of this study predate the infection). Cell type and time point are not known. This rearrangement joins TRBV12-3 or TRBV12-4 to TRBJ2-2; D may be TRBD1 (6 bases). CDR3 amino acids: CATQSGTLNTGELFF. In nucleotides, the CDR3 is TGTGCCACCCAATCCGGGACACTGAACACCGGGGAGCTGTTTTTT.